The 20 T cell receptor beta chains listed next were all sequenced from one sample in a study of cytomegalovirus exposure and HLA in healthy donors. With 60 Vbeta and 13 Jbeta primers, the PCR was carried out. Sequenced by immunoSEQ multiplex PCR; TCRdb stores in-frame clones only, minus some. The table shows about 63,000 clones, with 73% occurring only once. The sequencing input was PBMCs. The receptors shown here come from a man aged 50-59 years in good health and CMV-seronegative.

The rearrangement links TRBV7-9 to TRBJ2-3; TRBD2 might be the D (7 bases). This CDR3 comprises 19 residues. V lost 5 bases to trimming and J lost 0 bases, with 24 bases between them. Germline loops: CDR1 SEHNR, CDR2 FQNEAQ (reference sequence). As DNA, the CDR3 is TGTGCCAGCAGCCCCCAAGGGGTGGCGGGGGCCCATAGCACAGATACGCAGTATTTT. Its translation: CASSPQGVAGAHSTDTQYF.

The chain is built from TRBV6-6 and TRBJ1-1, with D hard to call. The germline gives CDR1 MNHNY, CDR2 SVGAGI (reference sequence). The V and J ends lost 7 bases and 4 bases respectively, with 13 bases between them. CDR3 size: 13 residues. This CDR3 reads CASKVGGSTEAFF. CDR3 sequence (DNA): TGTGCCAGCAAGGTGGGAGGGTCCACTGAAGCTTTCTTT.

V and J are TRBV19 and TRBJ1-5; tentative D call: TRBD1 (6 bases). V was pared by 5 bases and J by 3 bases, with 11 bases between. CDR3 length: 14 amino acids. Germline values: CDR1 LNHDA, CDR2 SQIVND (reference sequence). This CDR3 reads CASSSGQNNQPQHF. CDR3 nucleotide sequence: TGTGCCAGTAGTTCAGGACAGAACAATCAGCCCCAGCATTTT.

V is TRBV19 and J is TRBJ1-4, with 7 bases lining up with TRBD1. Looked up from germline, CDR1 is LNHDA and CDR2 is SQIVND (reference sequence). The CDR3 has 14 amino acids. The V and J ends lost 5 bases and 7 bases, in that order; junction bases with no gene match: 7. The CDR3 nucleotides are TGTGCCAGTAGTCCCGGAGGGGGCGTTGAAAAACTGTTTTTT. As protein: CASSPGGGVEKLFF.

The chain joins TRBV27 to TRBJ2-5, with D uncertain. Matching the DNA end better, TRBJ2-7 makes the J call doubtful. Germline CDR1 MNHEY, CDR2 SMNVEV (reference sequence). CDR3 length: 14 amino acids. The CDR3: CASSSRFTGYEQYF. The CDR3, as DNA: TGTGCCAGCAGTTCCAGATTTACGGGTTACGAGCAGTACTTC.

This clone came up a few times. The genes are TRBV7-8 and TRBJ2-5; the match to TRBD2 covers 8 bases. Germline trimming cut 5 bases from V and 4 bases from J; bases unmatched to any gene: 6. The V gene's germline CDR1 is SGHVS and CDR2 FQNEAQ. This CDR3 has 14 residues. The CDR3 nucleotides are TGTGCCAGCAGCGGGACTAGTAGGGGAGAGACCCAGTACTTC. Protein product: CASSGTSRGETQYF.

The genes are TRBV5-1 and TRBJ2-5; perhaps TRBD2 as D (6 bases). The V and J ends lost 2 bases and 5 bases respectively, with 16 bases between them. Germline V CDR1 and CDR2: SGHRS, YFSETQ. The CDR3 length is 15 residues. The CDR3 here is CASSLSSGPGETQYF. In DNA form, the CDR3 reads TGCGCCAGCAGCTTAAGTAGCGGCCCCGGGGAGACCCAGTACTTC.

The chain uses TRBV14 and TRBJ2-7, with a tentative D call TRBD1 (6 bases). This CDR3 has 13 residues. Germline CDR1 is SGHDN and CDR2 is FVKESK. V gave up 1 base and J gave up 3 bases, with 7 bases separating them. DNA for the CDR3: TGTGCCAGCAGCCAAGTAGGGGGCTACGAGCAGTACTTC. Residues: CASSQVGGYEQYF.

The V gene is TRBV5-4, the J gene TRBJ2-7; TRBD2 matches at 8 bases. The CDR3 totals 14 residues. V dropped 4 bases and J dropped 1; count of bases not matched to a gene: 4. Germline values: CDR1 SGHNT, CDR2 YYREEE (reference sequence). As DNA, the CDR3 is TGTGCCAGCAGCCCCCGGGAGGGATCCTACGAGCAGTACTTC. This translates into CASSPREGSYEQYF.

The gene calls are TRBV7-6 and TRBJ2-2; 10 bases line up with TRBD2. Trimming at V came to 4 bases and at J to 6 bases, leaving 11 bases not matched to a gene. CDR1 and CDR2 (germline): SGHVS, FNYEAQ. CDR3 size: 17 residues. CDR3: CASSSLPSGGLAGELFF. In DNA form, the CDR3 reads TGTGCCAGCAGCTCTCTCCCTAGCGGGGGCTTGGCCGGGGAGCTGTTTTTT.

The chain links TRBV5-6 to TRBJ2-7, with D possibly matching TRBD2 (6 bases). Germline V gene data show CDR1 as SGHDT and CDR2 as YYEEEE. The V end was cut by 2 bases, the J end by 3 bases, with 12 bases between. The CDR3 extends over 14 amino acids. The CDR3 coding sequence is TGTGCCAGCAGCTTCGCGCGGGGAGGCTACGAGCAGTACTTC. This gives the protein CASSFARGGYEQYF.

The chain is built from TRBV9 and TRBJ2-3; perhaps TRBD2 as D (6 bases). V dropped 3 bases and J dropped 5 bases, with 22 bases sitting between them. Germline V gene sequence: CDR1 SGDLS, CDR2 YYNGEE. There are 17 residues in the CDR3. The CDR3 loop is CASSGGRDSYRGDTQYF. The DNA of the CDR3 is TGTGCCAGCAGCGGAGGAAGGGACTCCTATCGGGGAGATACGCAGTATTTT.

This chain links TRBV2 with TRBJ1-5; the D gene is possibly TRBD1 (5 bases). Germline V gene data show CDR1 as SNHLY and CDR2 as FYNNEI. CDR3 length equals 14 residues. V dropped 3 bases and J dropped 6 bases, with 12 bases sitting between them. CDR3 region: CASSDRRGRQPQHF. CDR3 bases: TGTGCCAGCAGTGACAGAAGGGGTCGTCAGCCCCAGCATTTT.

This clone was seen only a few times. The J gene is TRBJ2-5, the V gene TRBV6-5; 10 bases fit TRBD2. CDR3 length equals 15 residues. Per germline, CDR1 MNHEY and CDR2 SVGAGI. The trim removed 5 bases at V and 5 bases at J, leaving 8 bases unmatched. The chain's CDR3 is CASSTRAGGPETQYF. As DNA, the CDR3 is TGTGCCAGCAGTACAAGAGCGGGGGGGCCGGAGACCCAGTACTTC.

The genes are TRBV19 and TRBJ2-1, with D possibly matching TRBD1 (6 bases). From germline, CDR1 is LNHDA and CDR2 SQIVND (reference sequence). The V end lost 5 bases, the J end lost 1 base, and 9 bases lay between the germline ends. The CDR3 covers 14 residues. Here the CDR3 reads CASSLGASYNEQFF. CDR3 DNA: TGTGCCAGTAGTCTGGGGGCTTCCTACAATGAGCAGTTCTTC.

The CDR3 reads CTSSREGDEQFF. The CDR3 DNA reads TGCACCAGCAGCCGTGAGGGGGATGAGCAGTTCTTC. The chain carries TRBV1 and TRBJ2-1; the D call in the table, TRBD1, was not verified against the DNA. TRBV1 is reported as a pseudogene. The CDR3 length is 12 residues.

The chain uses TRBV6-5 and TRBJ2-2; D possibly corresponds to TRBD1 (5 bases). The germline gives CDR1 MNHEY, CDR2 SVGAGI. Trimming shortened V by 0 bases and J by 2 bases, and 7 bases separated the two germline ends. The CDR3 is made up of 15 amino acids. CDR3 in amino acids: CASSYSGANTGELFF. In DNA form, the CDR3 reads TGTGCCAGCAGTTACTCAGGGGCCAACACCGGGGAGCTGTTTTTT.

CDR3 bases: TGTGCCAGCACGGGGGGGAAGGGTACAGATACGCAGTATTTT. It encodes CASTGGKGTDTQYF. This chain links TRBV11-2 with TRBJ2-3; TRBD2 matches at 8 bases. This CDR3 comprises 14 residues. V was clipped by 7 bases and J by 3 bases; unmatched bases: 6. Germline loops: CDR1 SGHAT, CDR2 FQNNGV. Filled out from reference TRBV11-2 and TRBJ2-3, the complete variable domain reads EAGVAQSPRYKIIEKRQSVAFWCNPISGHATLYWYQQILGQGPKLLIQFQNNGVVDDSQLPKDRFSAERLKGVDSTLKIQPAKLEDSAVYLCASTGGKGTDTQYFGPGTRLTVL.

This clone has more than one count but fewer than ten. The chain joins TRBV6-5 to TRBJ2-3; 14 nucleotides agree with TRBD2. After removal of 7 bases from V and 4 bases from J, the junction contained 4 bases not matched to a gene. Germline lookup yields CDR1 MNHEY and CDR2 SVGAGI. CDR3 length: 15 amino acids. CDR3 in amino acids: CASTGTSGGPDTQYF. The CDR3 DNA reads as TGTGCCAGCACCGGGACTAGCGGGGGCCCAGATACGCAGTATTTT.

The chain couples TRBV27 to TRBJ2-7, with TRBD1 identical over 8 bases. This CDR3 has 13 amino acids. Germline trimming cut 6 bases from V and 3 bases from J; bases unmatched to any gene: 4. Germline V CDR1 and CDR2: MNHEY, SMNVEV (reference sequence). CDR3 protein: CASSLQGDYEQYF. The CDR3 coding sequence is TGTGCCAGCAGCCTACAGGGGGACTACGAGCAGTACTTC.